This is a list of T cell receptor beta chains from one sample in a study of cytomegalovirus exposure and HLA in healthy donors. Some clones are missing from TCRdb's copy, which holds only in-frame ones; the method was immunoSEQ multiplex PCR. The sample records hundreds of thousands of clones, about 80% being singletons. Sequencing was done on a sample of PBMCs. These receptors came from a man between 40 and 49 years old in good health and CMV-seropositive. Each CDR3 is given with its conserved first and last residue. D genes are given only for firm matches. Clone size, where shown, is once, few, many, or a class for clones that have expanded.

abundance	d_gene	j_gene	v_gene	CDR3nt	CDR3aa
few	-	TRBJ1-4	TRBV11-2	TGTGCCAGCAGCTTAGGGGGGGTTCTGTCTAATGAAAAACTGTTTTTT	CASSLGGVLSNEKLFF
-	TRBD1	TRBJ1-1	TRBV9	TGTGCCAGCAGCTCAGTGGCGGCAGGGGGAGAAGCTTTCTTT	CASSSVAAGGEAFF
once	-	TRBJ1-1	TRBV19	TGTGCCAGTAGTACCGGAGCTGGAACTGAAGCTTTCTTT	CASSTGAGTEAFF
-	-	TRBJ1-2	TRBV30	TGTGCCTGGAGTGCCGGTAACTATGGCTACACCTTC	CAWSAGNYGYTF
-	TRBD1	TRBJ1-6	TRBV6-1	TGTGCCAGCATACAGACAGGGGGCTTTTCACCCCTCCACTTT	CASIQTGGFSPLHF
-	TRBD2	TRBJ2-5	TRBV19	TGTGCCAGTAGTACCCTAGCGGGTCATCAAGAGACCCAGTACTTC	CASSTLAGHQETQYF
-	-	TRBJ1-1	TRBV6-1	TGTGCCAGCAGTGCCTCCTTCCGTTCCACTGAAGCTTTCTTT	CASSASFRSTEAFF
-	TRBD1	TRBJ1-2	TRBV2	TGTGCCAGCAGACCCGGGACAGGGGACTATGGCTACACCTTC	CASRPGTGDYGYTF
-	TRBD1	TRBJ1-1	TRBV27	TGTGCCAGCAGTCCGGGACAGGTTAGCGGTGAAGCTTTCTTT	CASSPGQVSGEAFF
-	TRBD2	TRBJ2-1	TRBV14	TGTGCCAGCAGCCTTCGGACTAGCGGAGCCTCCTACAATGAGCAGTTCTTC	CASSLRTSGASYNEQFF
-	-	TRBJ2-2	TRBV11-3	TGTGCCAGCCAGGGCGGAACCGGGGAGCTGTTTTTT	CASQGGTGELFF
-	TRBD1	TRBJ1-2	TRBV15	TGTGCCACCAGCAGAGACCGGACAGGGGGCGCAGATGGCTACACCTTC	CATSRDRTGGADGYTF
-	-	TRBJ2-5	TRBV29-1	TGCAGTGGGGGACGGGACTTCCAACAAGAGACCCAGTACTTC	CSGGRDFQQETQYF
-	TRBD2	TRBJ2-1	TRBV27	TGTGCCAGCAGTTTATCGAGCGGGAGCTACAATGAGCAGTTCTTC	CASSLSSGSYNEQFF
-	-	TRBJ1-1	TRBV30	TGTGCCTGGAGAGCAGGGGCCTTGAACACTGAAGCTTTCTTT	CAWRAGALNTEAFF
-	-	TRBJ2-3	TRBV30	TGTGCCTGGAGTGTGAGGGGGAGAGATACGCAGTATTTT	CAWSVRGRDTQYF
-	-	TRBJ1-1	TRBV5-8	TGTGCCAGCAGCACCCGGGGTCGGGCCACTGAAGCTTTCTTT	CASSTRGRATEAFF
-	-	TRBJ1-1	TRBV9	TGTGCCAGCAGCGTAGAGGGGGGGTACACTGAAGCTTTCTTT	CASSVEGGYTEAFF
-	TRBD1	TRBJ1-1	TRBV29-1	TGCAGCGTTGAATCCAGGGGGCGCGACACTGAAGCTTTCTTT	CSVESRGRDTEAFF
-	TRBD2	TRBJ2-5	TRBV5-6	TGTGCCAGCAGCTTGTCGGGCGGGAGGTACCAAGAGACCCAGTACTTC	CASSLSGGRYQETQYF
once	TRBD1	TRBJ1-5	TRBV27	TGTGCCAGCACCCCCGGGACAGGGGGAGGCAATCAGCCCCAGCATTTT	CASTPGTGGGNQPQHF
once	TRBD2	TRBJ2-1	TRBV6-1	TGTGCCAGCAGGGCGGCTAGCGGGAGGCACAATGAGCAGTTCTTC	CASRAASGRHNEQFF
-	TRBD1	TRBJ1-1	TRBV9	TGTGCCAGCAGCCCCCGACAGGGGGCCACTGAAGCTTTCTTT	CASSPRQGATEAFF
-	TRBD1	TRBJ2-3	TRBV19	TGTGCCAGTAGTTCCTTTGGACAGGCGGATACGCAGTATTTT	CASSSFGQADTQYF
once	TRBD2	TRBJ2-3	TRBV7-8	TGTGCCAGCAGCTTAGTTGCGACTAGCGGGAGGGCCTGGGGAGATACGCAGTATTTT	CASSLVATSGRAWGDTQYF
-	TRBD2	TRBJ2-1	TRBV7-9	TGTGCCAGCAGCTTTCAAGCGGGGTCTAATCATGAGCAGTTCTTC	CASSFQAGSNHEQFF
-	-	TRBJ1-5	TRBV5-1	TGCGCCAGCAGCTTGGAAGACAGAAATCAGCCCCAGCATTTT	CASSLEDRNQPQHF
-	TRBD1	TRBJ2-5	TRBV7-9	TGTTCCAGCAGCTTAGTGTCGCTAGGGGGCACTTTTCGAGAGACCCAGTACTTC	CSSSLVSLGGTFRETQYF
few	TRBD2	TRBJ2-1	TRBV5-1	TGCGCCAGCAGCTTGGCGGGGGGTCCTAATGAGCAGTTCTTC	CASSLAGGPNEQFF
-	TRBD2	TRBJ2-3	TRBV7-2	TGTGCCAGCAGCTTAGACCTAGCGGTAACTAGCACAGATACGCAGTATTTT	CASSLDLAVTSTDTQYF
-	TRBD2	TRBJ2-2	TRBV10-2	TGCGCCAGCGATAAGGCTAGCGGATCGAACACCGGGGAGCTGTTTTTT	CASDKASGSNTGELFF
-	-	TRBJ2-5	TRBV5-1	TGCGCCAGCAGACAAGGGGGTGTTCAAGAGACCCAGTACTTC	CASRQGGVQETQYF
-	-	TRBJ2-1	TRBV21-1	TGTGCCAGCAGCTCACGAGCGGGAGGGCCGGGCGGGGAGCAGTTCTTC	CASSSRAGGPGGEQFF
-	-	TRBJ2-5	TRBV6-4	TGTGCCAGCATAGTAGGGGCCACCCAAGAGACCCAGTACTTC	CASIVGATQETQYF
-	TRBD1	TRBJ1-5	TRBV5-3	TGTGCCAGAAGCTTGGAGCCCCGGGACAGGGGGCCACTCGATCAGCCCCAGCATTTT	CARSLEPRDRGPLDQPQHF
-	-	TRBJ2-3	TRBV27	TGTGCCAGCAGTTTGCGGGAAACAGATACGCAGTATTTT	CASSLRETDTQYF
-	-	TRBJ2-1	TRBV29-1	TGCAGCGTTGCCCCCGTCTCCTACAATGAGCAGTTCTTC	CSVAPVSYNEQFF
-	-	TRBJ1-5	TRBV23-1	TGCGCCAGCAGTCAACTTTGGAAGGGGGGCAATCAGCCCCAGCATTTT	CASSQLWKGGNQPQHF
-	TRBD2	TRBJ2-1	TRBV5-1	TGCGCCAGCAGCTTGGTGCTAGCGGGAGGGTACAATGAGCAGTTCTTC	CASSLVLAGGYNEQFF
once	TRBD1	TRBJ1-5	TRBV27	TGTGCCAGCAGTAGACAGGGGATGTATCAGCCCCAGCATTTT	CASSRQGMYQPQHF